This TCR beta chain was sequenced for a study of beta chain features in type 1 diabetes. General study points: When Type 1 diabetes patients were examined, their TCRB CDR3s proved moderately but significantly shorter in all four CD4+ subsets.

Since all of the isolated RNA was reverse transcribed, expressed TCRB transcripts were what got sequenced. TCRdb's table, derived via immunoSEQ multiplex PCR, lists solely in-frame clones and lacks some. The table lists approximately 470,000 clones, about 32% of them singletons. CD45RO/CCR7/CD25/CD127/CD95/CD27 sorting isolated CD4+ naive, central memory, regulatory and stem cell-like memory cells. This clone showed up just a few times. What it binds is unknown. Germline lookup yields CDR1 SGDLS and CDR2 YYNGEE. Trimming at V came to 3 bases and at J to 6 bases, leaving 4 bases not matched to a gene. The CDR3 is made up of 15 amino acids.

Sequences were obtained from naive CD4+ T cells from blood. The chain is built from TRBV9 and TRBJ2-1, with 12 bases that match TRBD2. This TCR came from a man aged 18 to 30 in good health. In DNA form, the CDR3 reads TGTGCCAGCAGCGGGGGACTAGCGGGCCCCAATGAGCAGTTCTTC. Translation gives CASSGGLAGPNEQFF.